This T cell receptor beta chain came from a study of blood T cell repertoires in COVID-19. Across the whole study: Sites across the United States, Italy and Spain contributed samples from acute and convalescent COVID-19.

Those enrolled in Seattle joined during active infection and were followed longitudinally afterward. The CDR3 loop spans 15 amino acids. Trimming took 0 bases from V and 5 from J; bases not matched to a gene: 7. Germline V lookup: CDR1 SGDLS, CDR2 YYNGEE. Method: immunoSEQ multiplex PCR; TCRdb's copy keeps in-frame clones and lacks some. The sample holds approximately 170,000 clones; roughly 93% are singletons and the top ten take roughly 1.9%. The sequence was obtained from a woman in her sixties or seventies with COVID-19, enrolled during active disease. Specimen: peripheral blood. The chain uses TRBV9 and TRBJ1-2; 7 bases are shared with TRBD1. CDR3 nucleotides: TGTGCCAGCAGCGTAGGGAAAGGGGACAGATATGGCTACACCTTC. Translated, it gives CASSVGKGDRYGYTF.